The rows below give T cell receptor beta chains drawn from one sample of a study of spatial heterogeneity in lung cancer. In TCRdb, the 5' RACE reads were re-called with MiXCR into one record per CDR3 protein. The table lists around 10,000 distinct CDR3 sequences, 6.3% of them singletons. The source material was lung tumor tissue, sampled at surgery. These receptors came from a male donor with early-stage non-small cell lung cancer. CDR3s include the opening cysteine and the closing phenylalanine or tryptophan. Each record gives: J gene, D gene, V gene, CDR3 protein. D genes are given only for firm matches.

TRBJ1-2,-,TRBV27,CASSSAGARYGYTF
TRBJ2-7,-,TRBV11-2,CASSPGREQYF
TRBJ2-1,TRBD1,TRBV7-3,CASSLTGQAYNEQFF
TRBJ1-2,-,TRBV25-1,CASSEWETPNGYTF
TRBJ2-2,-,TRBV11-2,CASSLDPYRDYNTGELFF
TRBJ1-5,TRBD1,TRBV5-6,CASSLGGTELYSNQPQHF
TRBJ1-2,-,TRBV5-1,CASSSGPQGTSNYGYTF
TRBJ2-2,-,TRBV28,CASSDTGNTGELFF
TRBJ1-5,-,TRBV28,CATKSPEGYSNQPQHF
TRBJ1-2,-,TRBV28,CATRDGGNYGYTF
TRBJ1-1,-,TRBV6-5,CASTKNTEAFF
TRBJ1-6,-,TRBV28,CASSLRQAVTSPLHF
TRBJ2-5,-,TRBV28,CASESAGGGQETQYF
TRBJ2-7,-,TRBV7-6,CASSLTGRVNEQYF
TRBJ1-2,TRBD1,TRBV7-6,CASSLTPGQGGYGYTF
TRBJ1-2,-,TRBV7-3,CASSPSIGSNYGYTF
TRBJ1-1,-,TRBV7-2,CASSLVADEAFF
TRBJ1-6,-,TRBV12-3/TRBV12-4,CASSSGTPNSPLHF
TRBJ1-6,-,TRBV10-3,CAISEMDSLGSYNSPLHF
TRBJ2-4,-,TRBV18,CASSREGGYNIQYF
TRBJ1-2,-,TRBV28,CASSFEPGTHVRYTF
TRBJ2-7,TRBD2,TRBV7-8,CASSTREGAVYEQYF
TRBJ2-2,TRBD1,TRBV12-3/TRBV12-4,CASTRGQGGNTGELFF
TRBJ1-1,-,TRBV27,CASSLSFSWRGVVGTEAFF
TRBJ2-6,TRBD1,TRBV6-1,CASSHRTGRSGANVLTF
TRBJ1-1,-,TRBV18,CASSPRLSNTEAFF
TRBJ2-1,-,TRBV7-9,CASSLVGNEQFF
TRBJ1-1,TRBD1,TRBV6-5,CASSYPGTGGAFF
TRBJ1-1,-,TRBV11-2,CASSTRYWVQGNTEAFF
TRBJ1-5,-,TRBV28,CASRIQNNQPQHF
TRBJ2-7,-,TRBV24-1,CATSAESSNEQYF
TRBJ2-2,-,TRBV7-3,CASSPGLNTGELFF
TRBJ2-2,-,TRBV4-1,CASSQDRIGELFF
TRBJ2-7,TRBD1,TRBV7-2,CASSLKGTGLLSSPYEQYF
TRBJ1-1,TRBD1,TRBV4-2,CASSQGRTGYTEAFF
TRBJ1-2,-,TRBV5-1,CASSLYGGYGYTF
TRBJ1-2,-,TRBV5-6,CASRLLSGLYGYTF
TRBJ2-7,-,TRBV20-1,CSARDSRQWSSYEQYF
TRBJ1-1,-,TRBV28,CASSAGDRAEAFF
TRBJ2-1,TRBD2,TRBV7-2,CASSKSGVYNEQFF
TRBJ2-5,-,TRBV29-1,CSVAGTPKETQYF
TRBJ1-5,-,TRBV6-2/TRBV6-3,CASVMAGYQPQHF
TRBJ1-5,-,TRBV5-6,CASSLAVTGAVHF
TRBJ2-1,TRBD2,TRBV7-8,CASSPRLARYNEQFF
TRBJ1-6,-,TRBV7-8,CASRQSDRNSPLHF
TRBJ2-7,-,TRBV20-1,CSARETTGLHEQYF
TRBJ2-1,-,TRBV9,CASSVAPQTGGGNEQFF
TRBJ1-6,-,TRBV12-3/TRBV12-4,CASSPAWDNSPLHF
TRBJ1-5,-,TRBV4-2,CASSQERSGTQPQHF
TRBJ2-1,TRBD2,TRBV7-8,CASTLAGGLNEQFF
TRBJ1-4,TRBD1,TRBV27,CTSRRPGQGATNEKLFF
TRBJ2-7,-,TRBV20-1,CSAGQGAYEQYF
TRBJ2-1,TRBD1,TRBV12-3/TRBV12-4,CASSFLGTGRNEQFF
TRBJ2-2,TRBD2,TRBV7-2,CASSLRLAGNTGELFF
TRBJ2-7,-,TRBV6-6,CASRPTSIFYEQYF
TRBJ2-4,-,TRBV30,CAWSGANLPNIQYF
TRBJ2-7,TRBD1,TRBV4-2,CASSQGQGTGGYEQYF
TRBJ1-3,TRBD1,TRBV3-1,CASSQPRTGTGNTIYF